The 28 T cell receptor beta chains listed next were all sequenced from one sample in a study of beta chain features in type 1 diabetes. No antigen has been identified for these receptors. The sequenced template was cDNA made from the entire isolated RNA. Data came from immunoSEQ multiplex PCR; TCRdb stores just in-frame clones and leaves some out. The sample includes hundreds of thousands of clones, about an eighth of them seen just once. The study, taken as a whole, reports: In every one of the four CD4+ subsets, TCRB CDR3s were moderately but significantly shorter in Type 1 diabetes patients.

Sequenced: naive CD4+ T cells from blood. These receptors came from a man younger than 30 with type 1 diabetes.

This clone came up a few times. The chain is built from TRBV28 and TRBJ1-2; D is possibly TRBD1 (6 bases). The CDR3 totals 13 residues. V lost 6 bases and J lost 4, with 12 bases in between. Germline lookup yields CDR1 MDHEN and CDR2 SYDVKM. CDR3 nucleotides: TGTGCCAGCAGCGAGGACAGTTTCTATGGCTACACCTTC. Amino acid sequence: CASSEDSFYGYTF.

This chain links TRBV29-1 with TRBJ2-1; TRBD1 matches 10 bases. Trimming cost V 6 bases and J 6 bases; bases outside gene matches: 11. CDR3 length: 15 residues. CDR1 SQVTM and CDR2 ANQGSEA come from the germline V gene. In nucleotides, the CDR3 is TGCAGCGTCCTAGGGCCCCGGGACAGGGGCAATGAGCAGTTCTTC. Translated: CSVLGPRDRGNEQFF.

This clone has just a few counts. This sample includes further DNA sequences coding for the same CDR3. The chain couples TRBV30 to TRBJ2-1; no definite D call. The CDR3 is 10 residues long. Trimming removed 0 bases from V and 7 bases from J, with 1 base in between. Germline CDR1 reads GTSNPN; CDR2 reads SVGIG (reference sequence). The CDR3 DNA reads TGTGCCTGGAGTGTAAATGAGCAGTTCTTC. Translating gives CAWSVNEQFF.

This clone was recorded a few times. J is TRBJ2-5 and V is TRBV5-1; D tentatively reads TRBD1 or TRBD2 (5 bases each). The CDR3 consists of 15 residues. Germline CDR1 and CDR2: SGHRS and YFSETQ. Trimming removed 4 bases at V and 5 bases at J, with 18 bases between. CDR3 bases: TGCGCCAGCAGCCCCGGGACGGTCATGGGGGAGACCCAGTACTTC. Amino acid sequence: CASSPGTVMGETQYF.

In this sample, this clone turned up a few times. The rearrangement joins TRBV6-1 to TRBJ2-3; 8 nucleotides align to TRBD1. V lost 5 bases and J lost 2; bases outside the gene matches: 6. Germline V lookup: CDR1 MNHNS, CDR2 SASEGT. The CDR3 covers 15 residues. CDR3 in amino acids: CASSSPGQATDTQYF. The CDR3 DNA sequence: TGTGCCAGCAGTTCACCGGGACAGGCCACAGATACGCAGTATTTT.

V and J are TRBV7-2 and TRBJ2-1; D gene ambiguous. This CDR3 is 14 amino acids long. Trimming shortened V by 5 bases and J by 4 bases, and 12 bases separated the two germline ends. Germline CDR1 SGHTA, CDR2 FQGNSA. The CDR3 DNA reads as TGTGCCAGCAGCCCCACGGTGCAGTACAATGAGCAGTTCTTC. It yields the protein CASSPTVQYNEQFF. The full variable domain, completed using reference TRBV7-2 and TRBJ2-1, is GAGVSQSPSNKVTEKGKDVELRCDPISGHTALYWYRQSLGQGLEFLIYFQGNSAPDKSGLPSDRFSAERTGGSVSTLTIQRTQQEDSAVYLCASSPTVQYNEQFFGPGTRLTVL.

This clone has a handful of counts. CDR3 sequence (DNA): TGTGCCAGCGGGGGGGCGGGAGAGACCCAGTACTTC. Translating it yields CASGGAGETQYF. The V and J genes are TRBV6-5 and TRBJ2-5; tentatively, D is TRBD2 (7 bases). The ends were cut back, 8 bases at V and 4 bases at J, with 11 bases in the middle. The CDR3 spans 12 residues. Germline CDR1 and CDR2: MNHEY and SVGAGI.

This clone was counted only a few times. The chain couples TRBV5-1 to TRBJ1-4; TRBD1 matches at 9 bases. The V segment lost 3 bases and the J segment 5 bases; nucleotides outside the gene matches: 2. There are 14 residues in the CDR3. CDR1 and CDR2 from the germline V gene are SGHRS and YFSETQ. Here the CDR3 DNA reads TGCGCCAGCAGCTCCGGACAGGGGAATGAAAAACTGTTTTTT. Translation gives CASSSGQGNEKLFF. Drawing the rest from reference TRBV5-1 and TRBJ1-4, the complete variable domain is KAGVTQTPRYLIKTRGQQVTLSCSPISGHRSVSWYQQTPGQGLQFLFEYFSETQRNKGNFPGRFSGRQFSNSRSEMNVSTLELGDSALYLCASSSGQGNEKLFFGSGTQLSVL.

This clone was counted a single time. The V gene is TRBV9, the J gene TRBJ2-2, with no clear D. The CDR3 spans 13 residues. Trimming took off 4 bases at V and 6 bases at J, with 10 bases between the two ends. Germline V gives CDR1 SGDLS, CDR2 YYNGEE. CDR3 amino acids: CASSLPTAGELFF. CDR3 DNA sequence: TGTGCCAGCAGCCTTCCGACTGCCGGGGAGCTGTTTTTT.

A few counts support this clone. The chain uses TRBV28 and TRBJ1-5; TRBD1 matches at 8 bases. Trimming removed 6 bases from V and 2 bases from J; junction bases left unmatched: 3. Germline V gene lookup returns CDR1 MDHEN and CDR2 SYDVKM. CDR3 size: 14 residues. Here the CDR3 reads CASRDRVGNQPQHF. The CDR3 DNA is TGTGCCAGCAGGGACAGGGTCGGCAATCAGCCCCAGCATTTT.

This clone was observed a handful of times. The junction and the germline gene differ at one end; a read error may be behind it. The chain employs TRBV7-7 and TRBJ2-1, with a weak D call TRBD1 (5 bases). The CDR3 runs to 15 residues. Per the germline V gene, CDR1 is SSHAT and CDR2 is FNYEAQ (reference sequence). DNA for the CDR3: TGTGCTAGCAGCTTAGCCAGGGCTTCCTACAATGAGCAGTTCTTC. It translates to CASSLARASYNEQFF.

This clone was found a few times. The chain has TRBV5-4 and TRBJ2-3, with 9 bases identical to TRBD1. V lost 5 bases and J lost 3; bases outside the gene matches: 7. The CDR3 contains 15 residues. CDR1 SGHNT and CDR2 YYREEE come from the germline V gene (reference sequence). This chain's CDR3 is CASSSGQGWTDTQYF. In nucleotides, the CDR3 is TGTGCCAGCAGTTCGGGACAGGGATGGACAGATACGCAGTATTTT. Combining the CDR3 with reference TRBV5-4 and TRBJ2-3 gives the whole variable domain ETGVTQSPTHLIKTRGQQVTLRCSSQSGHNTVSWYQQALGQGPQFIFQYYREEENGRGNFPPRFSGLQFPNYSSELNVNALELDDSALYLCASSSGQGWTDTQYFGPGTRLTVL.

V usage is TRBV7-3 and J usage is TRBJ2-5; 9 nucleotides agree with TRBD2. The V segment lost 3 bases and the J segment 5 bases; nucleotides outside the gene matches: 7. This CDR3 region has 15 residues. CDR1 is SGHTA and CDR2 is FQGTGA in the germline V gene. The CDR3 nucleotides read TGTGCCAGCAGCTTGGGACTAGCAGTGGGGGAGACCCAGTACTTC. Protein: CASSLGLAVGETQYF.

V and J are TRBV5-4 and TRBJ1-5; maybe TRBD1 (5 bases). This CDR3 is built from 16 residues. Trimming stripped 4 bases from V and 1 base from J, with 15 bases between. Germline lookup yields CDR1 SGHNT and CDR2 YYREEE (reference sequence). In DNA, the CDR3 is TGTGCCAGCAGCCAGGGCGGACACATAAGCAATCAGCCCCAGCATTTT. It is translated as CASSQGGHISNQPQHF.

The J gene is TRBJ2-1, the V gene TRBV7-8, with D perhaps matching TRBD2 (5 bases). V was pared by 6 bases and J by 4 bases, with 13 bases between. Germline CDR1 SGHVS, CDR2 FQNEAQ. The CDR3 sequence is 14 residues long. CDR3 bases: TGTGCCAGCAGTCATAGCCGGGAATACAATGAGCAGTTCTTC. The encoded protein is CASSHSREYNEQFF.

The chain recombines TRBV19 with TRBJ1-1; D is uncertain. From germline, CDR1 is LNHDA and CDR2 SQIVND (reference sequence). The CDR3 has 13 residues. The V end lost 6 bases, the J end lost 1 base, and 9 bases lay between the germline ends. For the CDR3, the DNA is TGTGCCAGTAGGGTGAGGGAGAACACTGAAGCTTTCTTT. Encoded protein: CASRVRENTEAFF.

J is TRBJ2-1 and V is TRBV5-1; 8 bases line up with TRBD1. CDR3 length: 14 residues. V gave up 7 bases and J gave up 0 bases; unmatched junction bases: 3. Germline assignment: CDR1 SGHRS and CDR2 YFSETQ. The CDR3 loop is CASSTGGSYNEQFF. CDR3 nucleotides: TGCGCCAGCTCAACAGGGGGCTCCTACAATGAGCAGTTCTTC.

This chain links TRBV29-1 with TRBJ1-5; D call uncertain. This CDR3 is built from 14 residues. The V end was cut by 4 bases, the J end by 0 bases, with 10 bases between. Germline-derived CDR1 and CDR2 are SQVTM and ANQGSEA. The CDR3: CSVAGSPSNQPQHF. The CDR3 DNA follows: TGCAGCGTTGCCGGGTCCCCTAGCAATCAGCCCCAGCATTTT. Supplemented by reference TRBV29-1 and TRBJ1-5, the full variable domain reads SAVISQKPSRDICQRGTSLTIQCQVDSQVTMMFWYRQQPGQSLTLIATANQGSEATYESGFVIDKFPISRPNLTFSTLTVSNMSPEDSSIYLCSVAGSPSNQPQHFGDGTRLSIL.

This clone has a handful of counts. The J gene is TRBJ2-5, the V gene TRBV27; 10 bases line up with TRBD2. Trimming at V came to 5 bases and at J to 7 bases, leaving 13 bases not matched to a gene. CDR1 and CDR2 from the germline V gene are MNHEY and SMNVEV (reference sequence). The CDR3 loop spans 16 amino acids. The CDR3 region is CASSTRGSGGPGTQYF. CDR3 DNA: TGTGCCAGCAGTACCCGGGGTAGCGGGGGGCCGGGGACCCAGTACTTC.

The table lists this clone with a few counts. CDR3: CATSSQNSFPTPLNYGYTF. CDR3 coding DNA: TGTGCCACCAGCAGTCAGAACAGTTTCCCCACGCCGCTTAACTATGGCTACACCTTC. The chain combines TRBV15 with TRBJ1-2; no definite D call. Trimming removed 3 bases at V and 1 base at J, with 24 bases between. The CDR3 is made up of 19 amino acids. The germline V gene encodes CDR1 LNHNV and CDR2 YYDKDF (reference sequence).

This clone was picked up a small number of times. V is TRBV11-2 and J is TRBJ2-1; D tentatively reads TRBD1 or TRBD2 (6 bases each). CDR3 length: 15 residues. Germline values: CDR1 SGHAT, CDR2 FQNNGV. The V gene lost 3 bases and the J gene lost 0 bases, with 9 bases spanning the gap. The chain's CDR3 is CASSFGGGSYNEQFF. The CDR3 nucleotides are TGTGCCAGCAGCTTCGGAGGGGGCTCCTACAATGAGCAGTTCTTC.

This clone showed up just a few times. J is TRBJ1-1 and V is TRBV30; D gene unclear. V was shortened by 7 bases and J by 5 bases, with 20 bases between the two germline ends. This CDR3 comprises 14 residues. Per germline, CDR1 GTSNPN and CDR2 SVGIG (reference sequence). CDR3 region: CASPPTGQGTEAFF. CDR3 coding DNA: TGTGCCTCACCTCCTACCGGCCAAGGGACTGAAGCTTTCTTT.

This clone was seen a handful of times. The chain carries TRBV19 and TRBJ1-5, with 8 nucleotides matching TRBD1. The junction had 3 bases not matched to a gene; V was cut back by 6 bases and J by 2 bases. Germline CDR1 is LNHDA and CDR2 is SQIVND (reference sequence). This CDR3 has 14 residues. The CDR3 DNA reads TGTGCCAGTAGGCAGACAGGGGGCAATCAGCCCCAGCATTTT. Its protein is CASRQTGGNQPQHF.

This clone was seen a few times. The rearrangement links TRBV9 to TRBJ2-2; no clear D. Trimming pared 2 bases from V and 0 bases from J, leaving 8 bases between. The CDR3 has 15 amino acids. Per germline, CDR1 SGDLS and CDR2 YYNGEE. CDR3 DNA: TGTGCCAGCAGCGTCACCCCGGCGAACACCGGGGAGCTGTTTTTT. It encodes CASSVTPANTGELFF.

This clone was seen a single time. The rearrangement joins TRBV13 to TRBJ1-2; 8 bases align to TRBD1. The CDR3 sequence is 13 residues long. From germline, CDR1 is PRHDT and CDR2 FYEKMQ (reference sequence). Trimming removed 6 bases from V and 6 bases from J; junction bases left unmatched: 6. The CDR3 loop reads CASRGTGGNGYTF. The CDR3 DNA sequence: TGTGCCAGCAGGGGCACAGGGGGTAATGGCTACACCTTC.

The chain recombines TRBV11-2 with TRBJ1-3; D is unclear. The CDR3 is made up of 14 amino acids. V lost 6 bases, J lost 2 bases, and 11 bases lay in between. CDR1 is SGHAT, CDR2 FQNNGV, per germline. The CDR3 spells CASSPGRAGNTIYF. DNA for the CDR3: TGTGCCAGCAGTCCTGGGAGGGCTGGAAACACCATATATTTT.

CDR3 protein: CASSLVPGEAETQYF. The DNA for the CDR3 is TGCGCCAGCAGCTTGGTTCCAGGGGAGGCGGAGACCCAGTACTTC. J is TRBJ2-5 and V is TRBV5-1; D tentatively fits TRBD1 or TRBD2 (6 bases each). Between the trimmed V and J ends, which lost 0 bases and 5 bases, there was a span of 14 bases. CDR3 length: 15 residues. Germline assignment: CDR1 SGHRS and CDR2 YFSETQ.

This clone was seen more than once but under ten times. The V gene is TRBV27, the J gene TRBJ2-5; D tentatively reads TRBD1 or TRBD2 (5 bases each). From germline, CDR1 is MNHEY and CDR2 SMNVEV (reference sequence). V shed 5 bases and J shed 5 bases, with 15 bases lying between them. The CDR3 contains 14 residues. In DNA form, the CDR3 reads TGTGCCAGCAGTCCCTGGGACGGCGGGGAGACCCAGTACTTC. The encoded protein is CASSPWDGGETQYF.